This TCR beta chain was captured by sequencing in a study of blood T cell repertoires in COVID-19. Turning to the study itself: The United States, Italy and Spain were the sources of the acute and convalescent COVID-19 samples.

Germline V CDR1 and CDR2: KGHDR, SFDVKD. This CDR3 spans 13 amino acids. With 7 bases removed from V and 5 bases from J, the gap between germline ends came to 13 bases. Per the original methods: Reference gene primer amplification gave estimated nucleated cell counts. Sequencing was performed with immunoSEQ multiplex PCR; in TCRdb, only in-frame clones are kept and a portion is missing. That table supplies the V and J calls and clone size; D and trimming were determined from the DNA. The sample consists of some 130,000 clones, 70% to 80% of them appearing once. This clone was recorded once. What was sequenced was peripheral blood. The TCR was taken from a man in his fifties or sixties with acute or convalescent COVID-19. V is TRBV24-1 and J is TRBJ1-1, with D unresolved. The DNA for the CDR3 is TGTGCCACCAGCAAACGGGCGGGGACTGAAGCTTTCTTT. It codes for CATSKRAGTEAFF.